This TCR beta chain originates from a study of cytomegalovirus exposure and HLA in healthy donors. Study-level findings and limits: The productive fraction for most TCR beta V segments was about 87% or about 30% in an earlier analysis. Generally TCR sequences proved uncommon, though certain public TCRs appeared in numerous donors. Reported results showed that the classifier diagnosed cytomegalovirus status with high specificity and sensitivity. The listing of some 170 TCR beta chains classed them as cytomegalovirus-associated.

As to this clone: Antigen: not known.

PCR involved 60 Vbeta and 13 Jbeta primers. Clones were read by immunoSEQ multiplex PCR, and TCRdb kept only the in-frame ones, dropping some. Among some 52,000 clones listed, 72% were seen once. Material: PBMCs. The clonotype comes from a woman in her forties or fifties in good health and CMV-seronegative.

The CDR3 bases are TGTGCCTCAAATGGCAGGGACAGCAATTATGGCTACACCTTC. Translation: CASNGRDSNYGYTF. V and J are TRBV10-3 and TRBJ1-2; 7 positions match TRBD1. Trimming took 11 bases from V and 5 from J; bases not matched to a gene: 14. Germline CDR1 is ENHRY and CDR2 is SYGVKD. This CDR3 region has 14 residues.